The 3 T cell receptor beta chains presented below share a single source sample, sequenced in a study of spatial heterogeneity in lung cancer (dated by TCRdb to the late 2010s). Per the publication, the time point label means: blood at routine non-recurrence follow-up after resection. The library relied on 5' RACE. TCRdb records NextSeq 500 as the sequencer. TCRdb trimmed the raw reads at Q25, called clones with MiXCR and kept productive beta chains. Identical CDR3 proteins give one entry, which carries the most common genes and DNA. The sample table holds roughly 29,000 distinct CDR3 sequences, of which roughly 5% were seen once. Approximately 24% of the sample is taken by the ten largest. The material sequenced was PBMCs, taken at follow-up. The receptors shown here come from a female donor with early-stage non-small cell lung cancer.

This clonotype was found many times. This sequence joins TRBV19 and TRBJ1-2; D gene unclear. CDR3 length: 13 amino acids. Germline V lookup: CDR1 LNHDA, CDR2 SQIVND (reference sequence). Deletions cut 3 bases from V and 4 bases from J, with 9 bases between. CDR3 nucleotide sequence: TGTGCCAGTAGTATTGATAGCTTCTATGGCTACACCTTC. It translates to CASSIDSFYGYTF.

This clonotype was observed many times. The genes are TRBV18 and TRBJ2-7; D might be TRBD2 (7 bases). Germline CDR1 KGHSH, CDR2 LQKENI. This CDR3 is 16 amino acids long. Between the trimmed V and J ends, which lost 2 bases and 4 bases, there was a span of 18 bases. CDR3 sequence (DNA): TGTGCCAGCTCACCATTACGAGGGGGGGCAGGTTACGAGCAGTACTTC. This codes for CASSPLRGGAGYEQYF.

This clonotype was observed at least ten times. Here the CDR3 reads CASSSWTAREETQYF. Written as DNA, the CDR3 is TGTGCCAGCAGCTCGTGGACCGCACGGGAAGAGACCCAGTACTTC. The V call is TRBV7-2, the J call TRBJ2-5; D remains ambiguous. Germline values: CDR1 SGHTA, CDR2 FQGNSA. V was shortened by 4 bases and J by 3 bases, with 15 bases between the two germline ends. The CDR3 contains 15 residues.